These 4 T cell receptor beta chains were all obtained from the same sample, sequenced in a study of identical twins (TCRdb year 2016). Library method: 5' RACE. The data were produced on an Illumina HiSeq 2000. TCRdb's own reprocessing of the public reads used fastp at Q25 and MiXCR and kept productive beta chains. CDR3 protein sequences are deduplicated, and each keeps its most common genes and DNA. The sample yields around 530,000 distinct CDR3 sequences; approximately 16% were counted once. More than 0.4% of the sample comes from the top ten. The sample also formed part of further work on yellow fever vaccine responses in identical twins.

Material for sequencing was CD4+ T cells sorted from blood. These receptors came from a woman aged 18 to 35 in good health.

The chain has TRBV7-8 and TRBJ2-7; 7 bases are shared with TRBD2. Germline lookup yields CDR1 SGHVS and CDR2 FQNEAQ. The CDR3 consists of 14 residues. Losses at the gene ends were 7 bases for V and 3 bases for J; bases not matched to a gene: 9. DNA for the CDR3: TGTGCCAGCACCCGTGGAGCGGGGAGCTACGAGCAGTACTTC. It yields the protein CASTRGAGSYEQYF.

The sample holds a few counts of this clonotype. The chain combines TRBV5-1 with TRBJ2-3; 9 bases match TRBD2. J lost 2 bases, V lost 5 bases, and 15 bases had no gene match. Per the germline V gene, CDR1 is SGHRS and CDR2 is YFSETQ. This CDR3 contains 18 residues. The CDR3 sequence is CASRRQASGAYYTDTQYF. As DNA, the CDR3 is TGCGCCAGCAGGCGGCAGGCTAGCGGGGCCTACTACACAGATACGCAGTATTTT.

This clonotype was counted only a few times. CDR3 amino acids: CSATRLESTDTQYF. CDR3 DNA sequence: TGCAGTGCTACCCGACTAGAGAGCACAGATACGCAGTATTTT. This chain connects TRBV20-1 to TRBJ2-3; a possible D gene is TRBD2 (6 bases). Per germline, CDR1 DFQATT and CDR2 SNEGSKA (reference sequence). Trimming stripped 4 bases from V and 0 bases from J, with 11 bases between. CDR3 length: 14 residues.

A few counts support this clonotype. The CDR3 DNA is TGCGCCAGCAGCCAGGGGGTGGGACCCTACAATGAGCAGTTCTTC. Its protein is CASSQGVGPYNEQFF. The chain uses TRBV5-1 and TRBJ2-1, with 7 bases aligning to TRBD1. Germline assignment: CDR1 SGHRS and CDR2 YFSETQ. This CDR3 spans 15 amino acids. Unmatched junction bases numbered 6, after V lost 4 bases and J lost 2 bases.